These 6 T cell receptor beta chains share one sample of origin, sequenced in a study of response to subunit inactivated influenza vaccine. Each CDR3 protein gets one entry after TCRdb re-called the RT-PCR reads with MiXCR. In the table there are fewer than 750,000 distinct CDR3 sequences, around 15% of which are singletons. The source material was PBMCs from blood, sampled approximately 13 days after vaccination. These receptor sequences come from a man aged 50 or older who received an inactivated influenza vaccine.

V and J are TRBV10-3 and TRBJ2-5; D not resolved. CDR3 length: 13 amino acids. V was trimmed by 2 bases and J by 9 bases, leaving 13 bases between them. The germline gives CDR1 ENHRY, CDR2 SYGVKD. As DNA, the CDR3 is TGTGCCATCAGTGAGCTCAGTAGTTCACCCCAGTACTTC. This translates into CAISELSSSPQYF.

This clonotype has at least ten counts. The J gene is TRBJ2-5, the V gene TRBV28, with a possible D match to TRBD1 (5 bases). Germline V gene lookup returns CDR1 MDHEN and CDR2 SYDVKM. V gave up 2 bases and J gave up 5 bases, with 12 bases separating them. The CDR3 length is 14 residues. CDR3: CASSLGGAGETQYF. CDR3 bases: TGTGCCAGCAGTTTAGGTGGGGCTGGCGAGACCCAGTACTTC. Using reference TRBV28 and TRBJ2-5 for the parts outside the CDR3, the full variable domain is DVKVTQSSRYLVKRTGEKVFLECVQDMDHENMFWYRQDPGLGLRLIYFSYDVKMKEKGDIPEGYSVSREKKERFSLILESASTNQTSMYLCASSLGGAGETQYFGPGTRLLVL.

This sequence joins TRBV18 and TRBJ2-1; D is perhaps TRBD2 (5 bases). The CDR3 runs to 15 residues. The V end was cut by 2 bases, the J end by 4 bases, with 12 bases between. Germline CDR1 is KGHSH and CDR2 is LQKENI. In DNA form, the CDR3 reads TGTGCCAGCTCACCATCATTGGACTTTTACAATGAGCAGTTCTTC. Translating gives CASSPSLDFYNEQFF.

This clonotype appeared a few times. The V gene is TRBV10-3, the J gene TRBJ2-1; D perhaps matches TRBD2 (7 bases). The CDR3 has 16 residues. Germline loops: CDR1 ENHRY, CDR2 SYGVKD. With 3 bases removed from V and 7 bases from J, the gap between germline ends came to 19 bases. The CDR3 bases are TGTGCCATCAGTGACCCCCAGGGGCGGGGGCTAAATGAGCAGTTCTTC. Encoded protein: CAISDPQGRGLNEQFF.

This clonotype occurred a few times. The chain has TRBV9 and TRBJ2-5; 11 bases are a match to TRBD2. Germline lookup yields CDR1 SGDLS and CDR2 YYNGEE. With 7 bases clipped from V and 2 bases from J, the junction kept 10 bases outside the gene matches. This CDR3 is built from 16 residues. For the CDR3, the DNA is TGTGCCAGCGACCCAGGACTAGCGGGTATACAAGAGACCCAGTACTTC. Translation gives CASDPGLAGIQETQYF.

As for this clonotype: A much larger clonotype is one base distant, so this may be a read error. J is TRBJ2-7 and V is TRBV4-3; 12 bases agree with TRBD2. J lost 3 bases, V lost 1 base, and 1 base had no gene match. Germline CDR1 and CDR2: LGHNA and YSLEER. The CDR3 is made up of 15 amino acids. CDR3 loop: CASSQGTSGNYEQYF. CDR3 sequence (DNA): TGCGCCAGCAGCCAAGGGACTAGCGGGAACTACGAGCAGTACTTC.